This T cell receptor (beta chain) came from a study of blood T cell dynamics during melanoma immunotherapy. Study at large: Metastatic melanoma patients received first-line pembrolizumab or nivolumab plus ipilimumab. Study-level results: The most clonal sorted CD8+ subset, immune-effector cells, was closest to cell-free DNA CDR3 sequences. The study could not tell melanoma-specific clones from general immune activation.

Each sorted CD8+ T cell subset had its entire DNA loaded. Repertoires were generated with immunoSEQ multiplex PCR, while TCRdb's copy carries only in-frame clones and drops some. Of 450 to 700 clones detected, around 77% appear once; the ten largest clones hold approximately 12%. This CDR3 region has 15 residues. Losses at the gene ends were 6 bases for V and 7 bases for J; bases not matched to a gene: 10. Germline CDR1 reads LNHDA; CDR2 reads SQIVND (reference sequence). This clone showed up just a few times. Antigen specificity is unknown. Sample time point: pre-treatment baseline. Memory T cells counted as immune-effector cells when CD3+ CD4- CD8+ CD45RA- CD45RO-high CD27- CCR7-. Disease control meant complete response, partial response or stable disease at 12 weeks.

This clonotype was sampled from a human donor with melanoma. The gene calls are TRBV19 and TRBJ2-1; 9 bases map to TRBD2. The starting material was CD8+ T cells from blood, obtained from a patient treated with checkpoint blockade. Here the CDR3 DNA reads TGTGCCAGTAGGGAACTAGCGGGTGCGGGGAATGAGCAGTTCTTC. Protein product: CASRELAGAGNEQFF. The complete variable domain, with remaining parts taken from reference TRBV19 and TRBJ2-1, reads DGGITQSPKYLFRKEGQNVTLSCEQNLNHDAMYWYRQDPGQGLRLIYYSQIVNDFQKGDIAEGYSVSREKKESFPLTVTSAQKNPTAFYLCASRELAGAGNEQFFGPGTRLTVL.